This entry is about one T cell receptor (beta chain). Since no conserved phenylalanine or tryptophan closes the CDR3, a read error is the likely cause. The limits of the CDR3 on the DNA are not certain, so only TCRdb's listed CDR3 is given. Per the original methods: The authors estimated nucleated cell counts from reference gene primer amplification. Clones were read by immunoSEQ multiplex PCR, and TCRdb kept only the in-frame ones, dropping some. V, J and clone size reflect that table, while D and trimming were determined from the DNA. The sample carries under 150,000 clones, about 87% recorded once. This sample was included in a study of blood T cell repertoires in COVID-19. Overall study: Donors in Cohort 3 counted as recovered after two negative PCRs, clearance, or symptom resolution.

CDR1 and CDR2 from the germline V gene are SGHTS and YDEGEE. The CDR3 is 12 residues long, ends included. Residents of about two dozen US areas, aged about 18 to 95 years, made up the participants. Clinical histories supplied by participants themselves formed the basis of cohort assignment. The clonotype comes from a man aged 45-65 years in a cohort exposed to, infected with or recovered from COVID-19 (not recorded which). The chain recombines TRBV5-8 with TRBJ1-1; the table's D call, TRBD1, was not checked against the DNA. Sequenced sample: PBMCs or T cells enriched from blood (not recorded which). The chain's CDR3 is CASSLNRGLLVL.